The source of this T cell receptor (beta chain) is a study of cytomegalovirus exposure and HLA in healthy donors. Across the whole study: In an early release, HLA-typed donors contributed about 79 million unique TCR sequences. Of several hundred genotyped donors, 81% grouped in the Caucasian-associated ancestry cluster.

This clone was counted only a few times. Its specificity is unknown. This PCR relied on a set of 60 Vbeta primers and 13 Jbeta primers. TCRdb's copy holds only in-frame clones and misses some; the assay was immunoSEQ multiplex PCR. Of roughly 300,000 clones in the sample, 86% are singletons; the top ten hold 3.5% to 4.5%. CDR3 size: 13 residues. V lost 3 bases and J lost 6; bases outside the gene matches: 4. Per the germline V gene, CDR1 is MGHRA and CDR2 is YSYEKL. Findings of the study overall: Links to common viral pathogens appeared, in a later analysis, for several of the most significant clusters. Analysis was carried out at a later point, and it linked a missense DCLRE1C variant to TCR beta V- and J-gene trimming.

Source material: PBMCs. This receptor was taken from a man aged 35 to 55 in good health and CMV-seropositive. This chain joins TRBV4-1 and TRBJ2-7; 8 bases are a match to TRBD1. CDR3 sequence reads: CASSQGQALEQYF. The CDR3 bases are TGCGCCAGCAGCCAGGGACAGGCGCTCGAGCAGTACTTC.